The T cell receptor (beta chain) under discussion was sequenced for a study of T cell clones after liver transplantation. Study-wide context: Standard immunosuppression, with no induction, continued until 12-24 months after transplant. Tolerant meant at least one year fully off immunosuppression without liver enzymes above twice normal.

This clone showed up just once. The CDR3 is 15 residues long. J was trimmed by 4 bases and V by 7 bases; bases with no gene match: 7. Germline CDR1 reads SEHNR; CDR2 reads FQNEAQ (reference sequence). TCRdb keeps only in-frame clones here, not all; method: immunoSEQ multiplex PCR. The sample records tens of thousands of clones, about 71% being singletons. Sample: CD4+ T cells from blood, taken at the approximately 16-month timepoint. The source is a human patient who received a liver transplant. Part of the T cells may come from the graft donor. The chain has TRBV7-9 and TRBJ2-1, with 10 nucleotides matching TRBD1. CDR3 region: CASIALGQGYNEQFF. CDR3 coding DNA: TGTGCCAGCATAGCCTTGGGACAGGGGTACAATGAGCAGTTCTTC.